This T cell receptor beta chain was recorded in a study of cytomegalovirus exposure and HLA in healthy donors. General study points: Later work associated roughly 15,000 TCR beta sequences with HLA alleles at 0.05 false discovery rate.

Germline V gives CDR1 MNHEY, CDR2 SMNVEV (reference sequence). The CDR3 has 13 residues. Trimming removed 6 bases at V and 2 bases at J, with 11 bases between. This PCR relied on a set of 60 Vbeta primers and 13 Jbeta primers. Generated by immunoSEQ multiplex PCR, the TCRdb table keeps only in-frame clones and is missing some. The sample yields roughly 200,000 clones, over 65% seen once. In regard to this clone: Its cognate antigen is unknown.

The TCR sequence derives from a woman under 40 in good health and CMV-seronegative. Input material: PBMCs. The genes are TRBV27 and TRBJ2-7; D gene uncertain. CDR3 loop: CASSRLTPYEQYF. DNA for the CDR3: TGTGCCAGCAGCCGACTGACCCCCTACGAGCAGTACTTC.